This T cell receptor (beta chain) was sequenced during a study of T cells in women clearing cervical HPV infection. The method was immunoSEQ multiplex PCR; TCRdb's version includes in-frame clones alone and lacks a portion of them. The listing contains 40,000 to 55,000 clones. Notes on this clone: The CDR3 extends 3 residues past the end of the read, so its final part is completed from the germline J gene.

V lost 4 bases to trimming and J lost 5 bases, with 13 bases between them. This CDR3 region has 13 residues. Germline-derived CDR1 and CDR2 are DFQATT and SNEGSKA (reference sequence). All participants had a single incident cervical HPV16 infection, and prevalent HPV16 infections were excluded. This clonotype was obtained from a woman between 18 and 69 years old with a cervical HPV16 infection that either progressed to CIN3+ or cleared (not recorded which). Sequenced input: blood buffy coat. The rearrangement joins TRBV20-1 to TRBJ2-3, with D uncertain. The covered CDR3 bases are TGCAGTGCTAATAAACCCGGCGGAGATACG. Translation: CSANKPGGDT. The whole CDR3 sequence reads CSANKPGGDTQYF.